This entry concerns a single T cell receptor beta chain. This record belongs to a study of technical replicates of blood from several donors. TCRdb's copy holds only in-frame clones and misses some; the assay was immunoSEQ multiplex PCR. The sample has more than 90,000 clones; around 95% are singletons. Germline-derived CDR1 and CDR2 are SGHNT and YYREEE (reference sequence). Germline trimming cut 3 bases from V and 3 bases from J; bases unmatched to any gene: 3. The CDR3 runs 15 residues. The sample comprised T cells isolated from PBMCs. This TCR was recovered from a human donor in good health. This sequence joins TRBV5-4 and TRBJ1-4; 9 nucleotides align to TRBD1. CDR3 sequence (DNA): TGTGCCAGCAGCTGGGGACAGGGCTCTAATGAAAAACTGTTTTTT. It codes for CASSWGQGSNEKLFF.